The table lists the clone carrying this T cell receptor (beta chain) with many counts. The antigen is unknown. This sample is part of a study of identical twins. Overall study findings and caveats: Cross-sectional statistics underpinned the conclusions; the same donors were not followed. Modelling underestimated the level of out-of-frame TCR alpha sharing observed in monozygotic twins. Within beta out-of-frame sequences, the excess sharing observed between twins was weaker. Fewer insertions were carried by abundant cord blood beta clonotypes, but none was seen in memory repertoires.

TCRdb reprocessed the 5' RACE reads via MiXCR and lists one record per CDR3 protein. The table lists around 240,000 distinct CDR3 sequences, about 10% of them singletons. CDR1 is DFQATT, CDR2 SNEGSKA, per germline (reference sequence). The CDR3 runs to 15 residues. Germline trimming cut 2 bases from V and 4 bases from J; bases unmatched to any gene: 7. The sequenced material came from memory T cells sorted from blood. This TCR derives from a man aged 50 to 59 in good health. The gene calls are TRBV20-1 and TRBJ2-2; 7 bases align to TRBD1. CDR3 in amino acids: CSARQQGRVTGELFF. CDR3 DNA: TGCAGTGCTAGACAACAGGGGCGGGTCACCGGGGAGCTGTTTTTT.